This record concerns one TCR beta chain sequence. The antigen is undetermined. This sample stems from a study of identical twins. Study observations and caveats: In cord blood, abundant beta clonotypes had fewer insertions; memory showed no trend.

Germline V gene data show CDR1 as SGHRS and CDR2 as YFSETQ. The CDR3 totals 14 residues. The germline V and J ends were trimmed by 3 bases and 1 base, with 9 bases remaining between them. MiXCR was run by TCRdb on the 5' RACE reads, yielding one entry per CDR3 protein. Seen here are over 200,000 distinct CDR3 sequences, 5.5% to 7.5% observed once, and the top ten hold less than 15%. These data are also associated with another study on T cells expressing NK-cell markers.

The specimen sequenced was CD8+ T cells sorted from blood. The chain has TRBV5-1 and TRBJ2-3; a possible D gene is TRBD2 (5 bases). This sequence was found in a woman between 18 and 29 years old in good health. The CDR3 loop is CASSWNGGTDTQYF. In nucleotides, the CDR3 is TGCGCCAGCAGCTGGAACGGGGGCACAGATACGCAGTATTTT.